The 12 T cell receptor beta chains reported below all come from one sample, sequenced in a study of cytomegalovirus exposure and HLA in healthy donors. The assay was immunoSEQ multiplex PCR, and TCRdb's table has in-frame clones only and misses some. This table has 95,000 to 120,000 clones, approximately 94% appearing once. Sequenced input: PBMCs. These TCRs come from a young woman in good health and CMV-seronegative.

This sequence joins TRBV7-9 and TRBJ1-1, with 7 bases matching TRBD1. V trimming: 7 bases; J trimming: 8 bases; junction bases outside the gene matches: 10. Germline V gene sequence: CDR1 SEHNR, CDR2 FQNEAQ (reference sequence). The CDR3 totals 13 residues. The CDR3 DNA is TGTGCCAGCACCCCAGGGGGGCAGGCCGAAGCTTTCTTT. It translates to CASTPGGQAEAFF.

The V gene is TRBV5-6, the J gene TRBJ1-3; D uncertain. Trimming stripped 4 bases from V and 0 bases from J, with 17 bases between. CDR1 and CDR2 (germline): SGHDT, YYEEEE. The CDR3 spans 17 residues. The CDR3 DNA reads TGTGCCAGCAGCCGCCGTGGTGCTGAGAGCTCTGGAAACACCATATATTTT. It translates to CASSRRGAESSGNTIYF.

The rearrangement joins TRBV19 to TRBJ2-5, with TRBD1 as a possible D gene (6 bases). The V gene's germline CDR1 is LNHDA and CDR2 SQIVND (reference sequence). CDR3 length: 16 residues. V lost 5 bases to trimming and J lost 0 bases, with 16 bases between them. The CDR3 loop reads CASSLPGTPDQETQYF. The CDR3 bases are TGTGCCAGTAGTCTTCCCGGGACACCCGACCAAGAGACCCAGTACTTC. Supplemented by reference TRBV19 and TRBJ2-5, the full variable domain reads DGGITQSPKYLFRKEGQNVTLSCEQNLNHDAMYWYRQDPGQGLRLIYYSQIVNDFQKGDIAEGYSVSREKKESFPLTVTSAQKNPTAFYLCASSLPGTPDQETQYFGPGTRLLVL.

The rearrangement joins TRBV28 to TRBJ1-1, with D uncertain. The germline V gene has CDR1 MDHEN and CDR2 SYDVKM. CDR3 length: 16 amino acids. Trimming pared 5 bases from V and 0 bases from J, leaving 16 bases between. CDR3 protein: CASSRGPLVMNTEAFF. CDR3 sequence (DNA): TGTGCCAGCAGTCGCGGGCCTCTTGTAATGAACACTGAAGCTTTCTTT.

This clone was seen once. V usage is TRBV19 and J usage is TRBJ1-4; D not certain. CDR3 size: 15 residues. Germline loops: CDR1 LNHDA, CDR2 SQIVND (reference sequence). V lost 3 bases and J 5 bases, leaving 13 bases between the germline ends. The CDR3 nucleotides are TGTGCCAGTAGTATGTTTGGCCCCCGAAATGAAAAACTGTTTTTT. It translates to CASSMFGPRNEKLFF.

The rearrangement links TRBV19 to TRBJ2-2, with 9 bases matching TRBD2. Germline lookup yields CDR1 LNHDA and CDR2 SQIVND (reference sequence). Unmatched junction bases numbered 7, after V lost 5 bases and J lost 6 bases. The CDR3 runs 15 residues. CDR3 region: CASSGAAGGPGELFF. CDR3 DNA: TGTGCCAGTAGTGGCGCTGCGGGGGGGCCCGGGGAGCTGTTTTTT.

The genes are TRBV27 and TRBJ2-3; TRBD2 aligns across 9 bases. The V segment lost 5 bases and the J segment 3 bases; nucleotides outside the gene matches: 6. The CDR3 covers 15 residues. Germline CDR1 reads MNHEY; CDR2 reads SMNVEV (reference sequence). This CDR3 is CASSQSGGLTDTQYF. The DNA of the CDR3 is TGTGCCAGCAGTCAGAGCGGGGGGCTGACAGATACGCAGTATTTT.

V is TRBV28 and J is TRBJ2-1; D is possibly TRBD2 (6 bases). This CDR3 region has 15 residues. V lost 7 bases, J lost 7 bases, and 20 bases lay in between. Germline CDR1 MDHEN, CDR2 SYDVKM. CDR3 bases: TGTGCCAGCAACTGGCCCACTAGCACGGAGAATGAGCAGTTCTTC. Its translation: CASNWPTSTENEQFF.

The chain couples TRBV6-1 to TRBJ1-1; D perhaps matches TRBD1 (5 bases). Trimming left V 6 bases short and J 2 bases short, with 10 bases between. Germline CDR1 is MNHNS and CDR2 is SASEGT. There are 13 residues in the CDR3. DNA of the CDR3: TGTGCCAGCAGAGCGACAGCTAACACTGAAGCTTTCTTT. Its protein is CASRATANTEAFF.

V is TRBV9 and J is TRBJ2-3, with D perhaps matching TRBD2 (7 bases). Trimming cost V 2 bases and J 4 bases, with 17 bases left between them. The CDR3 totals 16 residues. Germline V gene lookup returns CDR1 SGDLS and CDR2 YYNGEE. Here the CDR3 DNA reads TGTGCCAGCAGCGTTAGAGGAGGGGGGGGCCCAGATACGCAGTATTTT. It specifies CASSVRGGGGPDTQYF.

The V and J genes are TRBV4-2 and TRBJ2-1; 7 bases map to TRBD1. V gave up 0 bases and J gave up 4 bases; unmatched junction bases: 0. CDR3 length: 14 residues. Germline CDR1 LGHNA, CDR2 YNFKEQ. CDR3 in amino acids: CASSQEGQYNEQFF. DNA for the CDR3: TGTGCCAGCAGCCAAGAGGGACAGTACAATGAGCAGTTCTTC.

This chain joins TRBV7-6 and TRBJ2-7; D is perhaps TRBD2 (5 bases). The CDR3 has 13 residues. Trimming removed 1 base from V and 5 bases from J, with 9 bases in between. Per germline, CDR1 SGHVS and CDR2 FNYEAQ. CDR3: CASSLGVGDEQYF. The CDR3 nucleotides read TGTGCCAGCAGCTTAGGGGTCGGGGACGAGCAGTACTTC.